The clone carrying this TCR beta chain was counted a few times. This record comes from a study of blood T cell repertoires in COVID-19. Original analysis: Reference gene primer amplification yielded estimated nucleated cell counts. TCRdb's copy holds only in-frame clones and misses some; the assay was immunoSEQ multiplex PCR. The DNA was the basis for D and trimming; V, J and clone size are from that table. The data show about 270,000 clones, roughly 90% seen once. The receptor was isolated from a woman in her fifties or sixties who had recovered from COVID-19. The material sequenced was PBMCs or T cells enriched from blood (not recorded which).

CDR3 residues: CAISGGQERATEAFF. DNA for the CDR3: TGTGCCATCAGTGGAGGACAGGAAAGGGCCACTGAAGCTTTCTTT. The chain recombines TRBV10-3 with TRBJ1-1; 7 bases line up with TRBD1. CDR1 and CDR2 (germline): ENHRY, SYGVKD. The ends lost 4 bases at V and 4 bases at J; junction bases unmatched: 9. The CDR3 has 15 amino acids.